The 28 T cell receptor beta chains below all came from one sample that was sequenced in a study of blood T cell repertoires in COVID-19. Sequencing was performed with immunoSEQ multiplex PCR; in TCRdb, only in-frame clones are kept and a portion is missing. The data show under 500,000 clones, with around nine tenths seen just once and more than 4% held by the top ten. The sample consisted of peripheral blood. These receptors were taken from a woman aged 25 to 45 with acute or convalescent COVID-19.

The V call is TRBV28, the J call TRBJ2-1; 7 bases are shared with TRBD2. The trim removed 6 bases at V and 0 bases at J, leaving 5 bases unmatched. CDR1 MDHEN and CDR2 SYDVKM come from the germline V gene. The CDR3 spans 15 residues. CDR3 region: CASSGGGSSYNEQFF. The CDR3 DNA reads as TGTGCCAGCAGCGGGGGAGGGAGCTCCTACAATGAGCAGTTCTTC.

The gene calls are TRBV24-1 and TRBJ2-1, with a possible D match to TRBD1 (5 bases). The CDR3 is 15 residues long. The V end lost 3 bases, the J end lost 4 bases, and 12 bases lay between the germline ends. Germline V gene data show CDR1 as KGHDR and CDR2 as SFDVKD. CDR3 coding DNA: TGTGCCACCAGTGATCGGAAAGGGGATTACAATGAGCAGTTCTTC. Translation gives CATSDRKGDYNEQFF.

The DNA for the CDR3 is TGTGCCAGCAGTGAAGGCGGGTCTGGAAACACCATATATTTT. It specifies CASSEGGSGNTIYF. The chain recombines TRBV2 with TRBJ1-3; no clear D. The V gene lost 1 base and the J gene lost 1 base, with 5 bases spanning the gap. This CDR3 is 14 amino acids long. Per the germline V gene, CDR1 is SNHLY and CDR2 is FYNNEI.

The count of this clone is one. J is TRBJ1-1 and V is TRBV3-1 (or the pseudogene TRBV3-2); D may be TRBD1 (5 bases). This CDR3 spans 15 amino acids. Trimming stripped 4 bases from V and 4 bases from J, with 16 bases between. Germline CDR1 and CDR2: LGHDT and YNNKEL (reference sequence). CDR3 nucleotides: TGTGCCAGCAGCCCCCTCGGAGGGGTGGGCACTGAAGCTTTCTTT. Its protein product is CASSPLGGVGTEAFF.

V usage is TRBV10-3 and J usage is TRBJ2-3, with TRBD1 identical over 10 bases. Trimming at V came to 3 bases and at J to 1 base, leaving 4 bases not matched to a gene. CDR3 size: 16 residues. Germline V gene lookup returns CDR1 ENHRY and CDR2 SYGVKD. The CDR3 DNA follows: TGTGCCATCAGTGAAGGGACAGGGGTCGGCACAGATACGCAGTATTTT. This translates into CAISEGTGVGTDTQYF.

This clone appeared a few times. This chain joins TRBV18 and TRBJ2-3, with 7 bases matching TRBD1. Germline lookup yields CDR1 KGHSH and CDR2 LQKENI. This CDR3 spans 13 amino acids. V was clipped by 3 bases and J by 3 bases; unmatched bases: 0. The CDR3 bases are TGTGCCAGCTCACCGGGACAGACAGATACGCAGTATTTT. Translation: CASSPGQTDTQYF. The full variable domain, rest sourced from reference TRBV18 and TRBJ2-3, is NAGVMQNPRHLVRRRGQEARLRCSPMKGHSHVYWYRQLPEEGLKFMVYLQKENIIDESGMPKERFSAEFPKEGPSILRIQQVVRGDSAAYFCASSPGQTDTQYFGPGTRLTVL.

V gene TRBV12-3 or TRBV12-4 combines with J gene TRBJ1-6; D remains ambiguous. V lost 2 bases, J lost 6 bases, and 5 bases lay in between. This CDR3 is built from 13 residues. CDR3 in DNA: TGTGCCAGCAGTTTATCCCTTAATTCACCCCTCCACTTT. It yields the protein CASSLSLNSPLHF.

The V and J genes are TRBV12-3 or TRBV12-4 and TRBJ1-2; a possible D gene is TRBD1 (6 bases). V lost 3 bases and J lost 8, with 13 bases in between. CDR3 length: 13 amino acids. The CDR3 is CASSFGQGLGYTF. The CDR3 bases are TGTGCCAGCAGTTTCGGTCAGGGGCTGGGCTACACCTTC.

The chain recombines TRBV19 with TRBJ2-3, with 10 nucleotides matching TRBD1. CDR3 length equals 13 residues. V lost 6 bases, J lost 3 bases, and 0 bases stayed unmatched. Germline V lookup: CDR1 LNHDA, CDR2 SQIVND (reference sequence). CDR3 bases: TGTGCCAGTAGGGGACAGGGGACAGATACGCAGTATTTT. Its translation is CASRGQGTDTQYF. The full variable domain, with the rest looked up from reference TRBV19 and TRBJ2-3, is DGGITQSPKYLFRKEGQNVTLSCEQNLNHDAMYWYRQDPGQGLRLIYYSQIVNDFQKGDIAEGYSVSREKKESFPLTVTSAQKNPTAFYLCASRGQGTDTQYFGPGTRLTVL.

This clone showed up just once. J is TRBJ1-5 and V is TRBV10-2; TRBD1 matches at 9 bases. Unmatched junction bases numbered 8, after V lost 8 bases and J lost 0 bases. The germline V gene encodes CDR1 WSHSY and CDR2 SAAADI. The CDR3 sequence is 16 residues long. The DNA for the CDR3 is TGCGCCAGCCGGAGCGGGACAGGGCCTAGCAATCAGCCCCAGCATTTT. As protein: CASRSGTGPSNQPQHF.

The chain has TRBV14 and TRBJ1-2; D unclear. V shed 0 bases and J shed 8 bases, with 16 bases lying between them. CDR1 SGHDN and CDR2 FVKESK come from the germline V gene. This CDR3 is 15 amino acids long. CDR3 nucleotides: TGTGCCAGCAGCCAAGATCTGTCGAGGAATCGGGGCTACACCTTC. Translation: CASSQDLSRNRGYTF.

The gene calls are TRBV12-3 or TRBV12-4 and TRBJ2-4; the match to TRBD1 covers 9 bases. The ends lost 6 bases at V and 14 bases at J; junction bases unmatched: 8. The CDR3 runs 12 residues. DNA of the CDR3: TGTGCCAGCAGCTCGACCCGGGACAGGGAGTACTTC. This codes for CASSSTRDREYF.

V gene TRBV4-2 combines with J gene TRBJ1-1; D perhaps matches TRBD1 (5 bases). CDR1 LGHNA and CDR2 YNFKEQ come from the germline V gene. CDR3 length: 18 residues. V was clipped by 0 bases and J by 7 bases, with 24 bases between them. The CDR3 DNA reads as TGTGCCAGCAGCCAAGAGCCGGATAGGGACGGGGGGGATGGTGAAGCTTTCTTT. Protein product: CASSQEPDRDGGDGEAFF.

The chain carries TRBV6-6 and TRBJ1-4, with D possibly TRBD1 on 5 matching bases. The V end was cut by 2 bases, the J end by 6 bases, with 10 bases between. CDR3 length: 14 amino acids. Germline CDR1 is MNHNY and CDR2 is SVGAGI (reference sequence). CDR3 bases: TGTGCCAGCAGTTACAGGGGTGGACATGAAAAACTGTTTTTT. This translates into CASSYRGGHEKLFF.

The chain links TRBV10-3 to TRBJ2-2, with D maybe TRBD2 (5 bases). The CDR3 is 14 residues long. Deletions cut 7 bases from V and 6 bases from J, with 15 bases between. The germline gives CDR1 ENHRY, CDR2 SYGVKD. CDR3 nucleotides: TGTGCCATCAATGGGGTCGGAGGTCCCGGGGAGCTGTTTTTT. It specifies CAINGVGGPGELFF.

V is TRBV5-1 and J is TRBJ1-2; D unclear. Trimming stripped 5 bases from V and 0 bases from J, with 8 bases between. The CDR3 contains 13 residues. The germline V gene has CDR1 SGHRS and CDR2 YFSETQ. Here the CDR3 reads CASSPDSNYGYTF. CDR3 DNA sequence: TGCGCCAGCAGTCCCGACTCTAACTATGGCTACACCTTC.

The rearrangement joins TRBV5-4 to TRBJ1-6; D call uncertain. Trimming left V 2 bases short and J 0 bases short, with 6 bases between. Germline V lookup: CDR1 SGHNT, CDR2 YYREEE (reference sequence). CDR3 length equals 15 residues. DNA of the CDR3: TGTGCCAGCAGCTTTGATAGCTCCTATAATTCACCCCTCCACTTT. Its protein is CASSFDSSYNSPLHF.

This rearrangement joins TRBV2 to TRBJ2-1; no definite D call. The CDR3 runs 14 residues. Trimming removed 4 bases from V and 3 bases from J, with 10 bases in between. Germline V gene data show CDR1 as SNHLY and CDR2 as FYNNEI. The CDR3 bases are TGTGCCAGCAGTGGCGGCACCATCTACAATGAGCAGTTCTTC. Translated: CASSGGTIYNEQFF.

Note on this clone: This sample also contains other DNA sequences that code for the same CDR3. V gene TRBV9 combines with J gene TRBJ1-4; 7 bases align to TRBD1. There are 14 residues in the CDR3. V lost 0 bases to trimming and J lost 5 bases; unmatched junction nucleotides: 1. CDR1 and CDR2 from the germline V gene are SGDLS and YYNGEE. CDR3 bases: TGTGCCAGCAGCGTAGGAGGGGGCAATGAAAAACTGTTTTTT. Translated: CASSVGGGNEKLFF.

In the case of this clone: At one end, the junction sequence differs from germline, possibly due to a read error. The same CDR3 also results from other DNA sequences found in this sample. The V and J genes are TRBV5-1 and TRBJ1-5, with D possibly matching TRBD1 (5 bases). CDR3 length: 13 amino acids. Germline V gives CDR1 SGHRS, CDR2 YFSETQ. The CDR3 protein is CASSLTTGQPQHF. The CDR3 coding sequence is TGCGCTAGCAGCTTGACAACAGGTCAGCCCCAGCATTTT.

The chain is built from TRBV5-5 and TRBJ2-2; the match to TRBD1 covers 7 bases. This CDR3 has 15 amino acids. V lost 3 bases to trimming and J lost 6 bases; unmatched junction nucleotides: 8. CDR1 SGHKS and CDR2 YYEKEE come from the germline V gene (reference sequence). CDR3 in amino acids: CASSSKGTAAGELFF. In nucleotides, the CDR3 is TGTGCCAGCAGCTCAAAGGGGACAGCCGCCGGGGAGCTGTTTTTT.

The chain combines TRBV7-7 with TRBJ2-3; 11 bases align to TRBD2. CDR1 is SSHAT and CDR2 is FNYEAQ in the germline V gene (reference sequence). With V trimmed by 5 bases and J by 6 bases, 13 bases remained unmatched. CDR3 length: 17 residues. The CDR3 DNA reads TGTGCCAGCAGCCCACTCTCCCACCGACTAGCGGGGGATACGCAGTATTTT. It yields the protein CASSPLSHRLAGDTQYF.

The chain employs TRBV12-3 or TRBV12-4 and TRBJ1-2, with 7 bases that match TRBD1. This CDR3 has 13 amino acids. J was trimmed by 8 bases and V by 1 base; bases with no gene match: 4. CDR3 sequence reads: CASSLEGARGYTF. DNA for the CDR3: TGTGCCAGCAGTTTAGAGGGGGCACGGGGCTACACCTTC.

The chain employs TRBV6-5 and TRBJ2-4; TRBD1 matches 7 bases. This CDR3 has 12 amino acids. Looked up from germline, CDR1 is MNHEY and CDR2 is SVGAGI. After removal of 6 bases from V and 5 bases from J, the junction contained 1 base not matched to a gene. CDR3 amino acids: CASRTGENIQYF. Written as DNA, the CDR3 is TGTGCCAGCAGAACAGGGGAAAACATTCAGTACTTC.

The rearrangement uses TRBV29-1 and TRBJ2-2; D is possibly TRBD2 (7 bases). Trimming pared 1 base from V and 1 base from J, leaving 13 bases between. Germline V gives CDR1 SQVTM, CDR2 ANQGSEA. The CDR3 runs 16 residues. CDR3 region: CSVEVGGARNTGELFF. DNA for the CDR3: TGCAGCGTTGAAGTTGGGGGGGCTAGGAACACCGGGGAGCTGTTTTTT.

This chain connects TRBV6-5 to TRBJ1-2, with 7 bases identical to TRBD1. The CDR3 has 13 residues. CDR1 and CDR2 from the germline V gene are MNHEY and SVGAGI. J was trimmed by 8 bases and V by 6 bases; bases with no gene match: 9. The CDR3 region is CASSSDRVIGYTF. In DNA form, the CDR3 reads TGTGCCAGCAGCTCAGACAGGGTTATAGGCTACACCTTC.

V usage is TRBV7-9 and J usage is TRBJ1-6; D not certain. This CDR3 comprises 14 residues. Germline V gene sequence: CDR1 SEHNR, CDR2 FQNEAQ (reference sequence). Trimming cost V 5 bases and J 10 bases, with 15 bases left between them. The CDR3 here is CASSQNGEESPLHF. The DNA of the CDR3 is TGTGCCAGCAGCCAAAACGGGGAAGAGTCACCCCTCCACTTT.

This chain links TRBV29-1 with TRBJ1-2; 8 bases are a match to TRBD1. The CDR3 is 13 amino acids. The germline gives CDR1 SQVTM, CDR2 ANQGSEA. Trimming cost V 7 bases and J 6 bases; bases outside gene matches: 10. CDR3 nucleotide sequence: TGCAGCGCTGGACTTGAGACAGGGGATGGCTACACCTTC. Its translation is CSAGLETGDGYTF.